This section outlines one T cell receptor beta chain sequence together with its context. These data are taken from a study of blood T cell repertoires in COVID-19. The germline V gene has CDR1 SGHAT and CDR2 FQDESV (reference sequence). The CDR3 is 14 residues long. V lost 5 bases, J lost 6 bases, and 16 bases lay in between. Only in-frame clones appear in the TCRdb table, and some are missing; sequencing was by immunoSEQ multiplex PCR. The repertoire includes around 140,000 clones, around 90% of them detected once, and less than 2% sits in the top ten. This receptor was taken from a woman between 45 and 65 years old with acute or convalescent COVID-19. The V and J genes are TRBV11-1 and TRBJ1-2, with TRBD1 as a possible D gene (6 bases). Sequencing was carried out using peripheral blood. The CDR3 loop reads CASSETGTRNGYTF. The DNA for the CDR3 is TGTGCCAGCAGCGAAACCGGGACAAGAAATGGCTACACCTTC. The full variable domain, with the rest looked up from reference TRBV11-1 and TRBJ1-2, is EAEVAQSPRYKITEKSQAVAFWCDPISGHATLYWYRQILGQGPELLVQFQDESVVDDSQLPKDRFSAERLKGVDSTLKIQPAELGDSAMYLCASSETGTRNGYTFGSGTRLTVV.